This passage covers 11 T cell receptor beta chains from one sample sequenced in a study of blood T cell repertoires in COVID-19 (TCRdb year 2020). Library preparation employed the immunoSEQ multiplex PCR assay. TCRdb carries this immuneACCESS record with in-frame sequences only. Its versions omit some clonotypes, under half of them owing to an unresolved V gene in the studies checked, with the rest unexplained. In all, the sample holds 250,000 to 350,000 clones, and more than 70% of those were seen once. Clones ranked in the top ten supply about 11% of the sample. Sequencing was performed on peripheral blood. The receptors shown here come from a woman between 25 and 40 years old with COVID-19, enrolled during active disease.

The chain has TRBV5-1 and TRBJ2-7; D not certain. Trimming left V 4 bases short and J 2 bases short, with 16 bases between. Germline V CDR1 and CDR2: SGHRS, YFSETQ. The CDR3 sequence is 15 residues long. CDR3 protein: CASSQFDSWTYEQYF. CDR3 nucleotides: TGCGCCAGCAGCCAATTCGACTCGTGGACCTACGAGCAGTACTTC.

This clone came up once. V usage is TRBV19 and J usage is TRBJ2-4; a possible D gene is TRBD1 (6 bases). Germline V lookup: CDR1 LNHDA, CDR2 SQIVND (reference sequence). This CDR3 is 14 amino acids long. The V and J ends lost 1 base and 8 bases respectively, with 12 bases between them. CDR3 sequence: CASSIGWDTHIQYF. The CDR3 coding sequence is TGTGCCAGTAGTATAGGGTGGGACACCCACATTCAGTACTTC.

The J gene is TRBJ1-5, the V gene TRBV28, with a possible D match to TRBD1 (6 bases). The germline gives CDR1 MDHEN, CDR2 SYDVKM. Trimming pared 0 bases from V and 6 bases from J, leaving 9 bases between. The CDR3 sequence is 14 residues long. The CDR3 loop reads CASSLWGAGQPQHF. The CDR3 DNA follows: TGTGCCAGCAGTTTATGGGGGGCGGGTCAGCCCCAGCATTTT.

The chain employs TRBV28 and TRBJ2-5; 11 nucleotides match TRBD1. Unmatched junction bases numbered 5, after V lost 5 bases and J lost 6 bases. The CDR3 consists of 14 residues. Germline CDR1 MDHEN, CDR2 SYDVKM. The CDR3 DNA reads TGTGCCAGCAGTGGACAGGGGGCCAGAAAGACCCAGTACTTC. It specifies CASSGQGARKTQYF.

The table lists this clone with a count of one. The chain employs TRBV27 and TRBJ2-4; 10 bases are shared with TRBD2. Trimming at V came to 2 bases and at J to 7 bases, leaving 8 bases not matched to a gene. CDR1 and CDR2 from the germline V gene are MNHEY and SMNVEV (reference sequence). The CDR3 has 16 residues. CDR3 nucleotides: TGTGCCAGCAGTTTAAGGGGACTAGCGTATCCCAACATTCAGTACTTC. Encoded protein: CASSLRGLAYPNIQYF.

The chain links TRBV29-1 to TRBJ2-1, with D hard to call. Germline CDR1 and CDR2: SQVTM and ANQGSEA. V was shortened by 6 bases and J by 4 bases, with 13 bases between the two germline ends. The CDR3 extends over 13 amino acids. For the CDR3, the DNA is TGCAGCGTCCGTCTCACAGAGTACAATGAGCAGTTCTTC. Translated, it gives CSVRLTEYNEQFF.

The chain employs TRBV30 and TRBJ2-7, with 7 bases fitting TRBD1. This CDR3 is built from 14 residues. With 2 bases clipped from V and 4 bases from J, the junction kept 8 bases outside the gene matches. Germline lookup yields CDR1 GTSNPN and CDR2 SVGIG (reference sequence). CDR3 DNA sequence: TGTGCCTGGAGTCCCGGGACAGATTTATACGAGCAGTACTTC. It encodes CAWSPGTDLYEQYF.

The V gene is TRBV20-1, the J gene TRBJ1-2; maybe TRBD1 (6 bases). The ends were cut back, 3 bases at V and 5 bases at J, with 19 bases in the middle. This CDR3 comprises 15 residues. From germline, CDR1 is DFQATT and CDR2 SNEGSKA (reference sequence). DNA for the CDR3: TGCAGTGCTAGTTCGGGGATGCAGGGGCGGTATGGCTACACCTTC. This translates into CSASSGMQGRYGYTF.

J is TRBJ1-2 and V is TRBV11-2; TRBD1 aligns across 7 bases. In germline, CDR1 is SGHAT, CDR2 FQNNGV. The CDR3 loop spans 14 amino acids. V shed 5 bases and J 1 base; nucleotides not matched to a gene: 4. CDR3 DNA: TGTGCCAGCAGCCCGGACAGGAATAACTATGGCTACACCTTC. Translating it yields CASSPDRNNYGYTF. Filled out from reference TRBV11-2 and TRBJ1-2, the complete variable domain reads EAGVAQSPRYKIIEKRQSVAFWCNPISGHATLYWYQQILGQGPKLLIQFQNNGVVDDSQLPKDRFSAERLKGVDSTLKIQPAKLEDSAVYLCASSPDRNNYGYTFGSGTRLTVV.

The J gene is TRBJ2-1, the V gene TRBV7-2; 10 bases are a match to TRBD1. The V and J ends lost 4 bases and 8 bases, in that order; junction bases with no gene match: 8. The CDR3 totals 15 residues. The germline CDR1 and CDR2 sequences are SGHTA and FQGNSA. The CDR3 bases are TGTGCCAGCAGCTCCCGGACAGGGGGTAGGGATGAGCAGTTCTTC. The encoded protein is CASSSRTGGRDEQFF.

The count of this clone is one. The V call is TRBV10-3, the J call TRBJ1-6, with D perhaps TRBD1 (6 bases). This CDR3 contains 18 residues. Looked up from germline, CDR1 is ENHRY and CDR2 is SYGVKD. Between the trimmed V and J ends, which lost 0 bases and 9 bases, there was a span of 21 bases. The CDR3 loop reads CAISESRGTGTGGSPLHF. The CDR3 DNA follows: TGTGCCATCAGTGAGTCGAGGGGTACAGGGACGGGCGGTTCACCCCTCCACTTT.